These T cell receptor beta chains were read from a single sample in a study of blood T cell repertoires in COVID-19. Repertoires were generated with immunoSEQ multiplex PCR, while TCRdb's copy carries only in-frame clones and drops some. Here the sample spans 200,000 to 250,000 clones, 75% to 85% being singletons. Sample: peripheral blood. The receptors stem from a man aged 45-65 years with active or convalescent COVID-19. Each CDR3 is given with its conserved first and last residue. The D gene is left open where the match is weak. Clone size is not always given. Where it is, it says once, few, many or a class for expanded clones.

J gene	D gene	clone size	V gene	CDR3 protein	CDR3 DNA
TRBJ1-1	NA	NA	TRBV7-9	CASSSPRDKNTEAFF	TGTGCCAGCAGCTCCCCCCGGGACAAGAACACTGAAGCTTTCTTT
TRBJ2-6	NA	NA	TRBV5-1	CASSFHPSGANVLTF	TGCGCCAGCAGCTTTCATCCCTCTGGGGCCAACGTCCTGACTTTC
TRBJ2-1	TRBD2	NA	TRBV18	CASSPQRTSGGYNEQFF	TGTGCCAGCTCACCACAAAGGACTAGCGGAGGTTACAATGAGCAGTTCTTC
TRBJ1-6	NA	NA	TRBV7-2	CASSLSQANSPLHF	TGTGCCAGCAGCTTAAGCCAGGCCAATTCACCCCTCCACTTT
TRBJ2-3	NA	NA	TRBV11-2	CASSLGLGFTDTQYF	TGTGCCAGCAGCTTAGGGCTAGGCTTCACAGATACGCAGTATTTT
TRBJ1-5	TRBD1	NA	TRBV19	CASSVRTGGSNQPQHF	TGTGCCAGTAGTGTCCGGACAGGGGGTAGCAATCAGCCCCAGCATTTT
TRBJ1-6	TRBD1	once	TRBV10-2	CASTGQRNSPLHF	TGCGCCAGCACGGGACAGAGAAATTCACCCCTCCACTTT
TRBJ2-7	TRBD2	once	TRBV7-6	CASSLEASGAQYEQYF	TGTGCCAGCAGCTTAGAGGCTAGCGGAGCTCAGTACGAGCAGTACTTC
TRBJ1-2	NA	NA	TRBV13	CASSLNRVLGGYTF	TGTGCCAGCAGCTTAAACAGGGTTTTGGGTGGCTACACCTTC
TRBJ2-7	TRBD2	NA	TRBV24-1	CATSDPLAGAYEQYF	TGTGCCACCAGTGACCCACTAGCGGGGGCTTACGAGCAGTACTTC
TRBJ1-2	TRBD1	NA	TRBV10-2	CASSELKRTGVYGYTF	TGCGCCAGCAGTGAGTTAAAGCGTACAGGGGTGTATGGCTACACCTTC
TRBJ2-7	NA	NA	TRBV5-1	CASSLDRAGNEQYF	TGCGCCAGCAGCTTGGACAGGGCAGGGAACGAGCAGTACTTC
TRBJ2-3	NA	NA	TRBV5-1	CASSLISTDTQYF	TGCGCCAGCAGCTTAATAAGCACAGATACGCAGTATTTT
TRBJ1-2	NA	NA	TRBV6-5	CASSYSLGGSNYGYTF	TGTGCCAGCAGTTACTCCTTGGGGGGGTCTAACTATGGCTACACCTTC
TRBJ1-1	TRBD1	NA	TRBV5-4	CASSPGTTGFTEAFF	TGTGCCAGCAGCCCGGGGACGACAGGGTTCACTGAAGCTTTCTTT
TRBJ1-6	NA	few	TRBV6-4	CASSELRGKRDWNSPLHF	TGTGCCAGCAGTGAATTACGGGGGAAGAGAGATTGGAATTCACCCCTCCACTTT
TRBJ1-2	NA	few	TRBV28	CASSLTGTTNYGYTF	TGTGCCAGCAGTTTAACCGGGACAACCAACTATGGCTACACCTTC
TRBJ1-2	TRBD1	few	TRBV6-5	CASSYSGQVGYTF	TGTGCCAGCAGTTACTCGGGACAGGTCGGCTACACCTTC
TRBJ2-3	TRBD1	NA	TRBV18	CASSPFRDSLNTDTQYF	TGTGCCAGCTCACCTTTTCGGGACAGCTTGAATACAGATACGCAGTATTTT
TRBJ1-2	NA	NA	TRBV5-1	CASSSETGNYGYTF	TGCGCCAGCAGCTCGGAAACAGGCAACTATGGCTACACCTTC
TRBJ1-4	NA	few	TRBV10-2	CASAGLLGEKLFF	TGCGCCAGCGCAGGGTTGTTGGGTGAAAAACTGTTTTTT
TRBJ1-4	NA	NA	TRBV28	CASSLWLPNEKLFF	TGTGCCAGCAGTTTATGGCTACCCAATGAAAAACTGTTTTTT
TRBJ1-5	NA	few	TRBV5-6	CASSFMEKGNQPQHF	TGTGCCAGCAGCTTCATGGAGAAGGGCAATCAGCCCCAGCATTTT
TRBJ1-2	NA	NA	TRBV13	CASSPSIREGGYTF	TGTGCCAGCAGCCCTAGTATTCGGGAGGGTGGCTACACCTTC
TRBJ2-7	TRBD2	once	TRBV6-1	CASSELAGGGWRDEQYF	TGTGCCAGCAGTGAACTAGCGGGCGGAGGGTGGCGAGACGAGCAGTACTTC
TRBJ2-1	TRBD2	NA	TRBV9	CASSASGLAYNEQFF	TGTGCCAGCAGCGCTTCGGGACTAGCTTACAATGAGCAGTTCTTC
TRBJ1-1	TRBD1	NA	TRBV28	CASSLGTGNTEAFF	TGTGCCAGCAGTCTCGGGACAGGGAACACTGAAGCTTTCTTT
TRBJ1-2	TRBD1	once	TRBV12-3/TRBV12-4	CASSRDRDYGYTF	TGTGCCAGCAGCCGGGACAGAGACTATGGCTACACCTTC
TRBJ1-2	TRBD1	NA	TRBV5-4	CASSSQGALVYGYTF	TGTGCCAGCAGCTCCCAGGGGGCGCTTGTCTATGGCTACACCTTC
TRBJ1-2	NA	NA	TRBV6-2/TRBV6-3	CASSYGSYGYTF	TGTGCCAGCAGTTACGGCAGCTATGGCTACACCTTC
TRBJ2-6	TRBD2	NA	TRBV2	CASSASGSSGANVLTF	TGTGCCAGCAGTGCTAGCGGAAGCTCTGGGGCCAACGTCCTGACTTTC
TRBJ1-6	TRBD1	NA	TRBV5-6	CASSWGTGLSNSPLHF	TGTGCCAGCAGCTGGGGGACAGGGTTGAGTAATTCACCCCTCCACTTT
TRBJ2-7	TRBD1	NA	TRBV5-1	CASSLGGTGTYEQYF	TGCGCCAGCAGCTTGGGCGGGACAGGGACCTACGAGCAGTACTTC
TRBJ1-2	TRBD1	NA	TRBV18	CASSPQDRRYGYTF	TGTGCCAGCTCACCCCAGGACAGGCGATATGGCTACACCTTC
TRBJ2-1	NA	NA	TRBV11-2	CASSFYYDEQFF	TGTGCCAGCAGCTTTTACTATGATGAGCAGTTCTTC
TRBJ2-1	TRBD1	NA	TRBV28	CASRDRVSYNEQFF	TGTGCCAGCCGGGACAGGGTTTCCTACAATGAGCAGTTCTTC
TRBJ1-5	TRBD1	NA	TRBV3-1/TRBV3-2	CASSYTGTGNQPQHF	TGTGCCAGCAGCTACACCGGGACAGGGAATCAGCCCCAGCATTTT
TRBJ2-1	TRBD2	NA	TRBV19	CASSTGLAGAYNEQFF	TGTGCCAGTAGTACGGGACTAGCGGGGGCCTACAATGAGCAGTTCTTC
TRBJ2-7	NA	NA	TRBV7-2	CASSLRTRGEQYF	TGTGCCAGCAGCTTAAGGACCCGCGGGGAGCAGTACTTC
TRBJ1-3	NA	NA	TRBV25-1	CASSEPGHSGNTIYF	TGTGCCAGCAGTGAACCAGGGCACTCTGGAAACACCATATATTTT
TRBJ1-3	NA	few	TRBV5-1	CASSLDWTDSGNTIYF	TGCGCCAGCAGCTTGGACTGGACAGACTCTGGAAACACCATATATTTT
TRBJ1-2	TRBD1	NA	TRBV7-3	CASSPGTGRGYTF	TGTGCCAGCAGCCCAGGGACAGGGAGAGGCTACACCTTC
TRBJ1-2	NA	NA	TRBV2	CASSPFQTVNYGYTF	TGTGCCAGCAGTCCCTTCCAGACAGTCAACTATGGCTACACCTTC
TRBJ2-2	NA	NA	TRBV6-5	CASRRTVSGSGELFF	TGTGCCAGCAGGCGGACAGTCTCCGGGTCCGGGGAGCTGTTTTTT
TRBJ1-4	NA	few	TRBV28	CASSWVGRGEKLFF	TGTGCCAGCAGCTGGGTGGGGCGCGGCGAAAAACTGTTTTTT